Listed here is a single TCR beta chain. Its antigen is currently unknown. This specimen belongs to a study of siplizumab effects on memory and regulatory T cells. Study-level results: Roughly 75-95% of proliferating CD4+ or CD8+ clones lacked a naive or memory phenotype that could be assigned. Alloreactive CD4+ clones that could be mapped were on average about 70% Treg-derived with siplizumab, against approximately 30% in controls. Naive T cells seemed more diverse than memory cells and seemed major alloresponse contributors.

Here immunoSEQ multiplex PCR was the method, and the copy in TCRdb shows in-frame clones only, minus some. The data hold around 82,000 clones, with 93% observed a single time. The sequenced material came from CD8+ T cells sorted from blood. This clonotype originated in a human donor in good health.

CDR3 sequence: CASRDSSGTGEQYF. The CDR3 nucleotides read TGTGCCAGTAGGGACAGCTCGGGGACGGGCGAGCAGTACTTC. V is TRBV19 and J is TRBJ2-7, with D possibly TRBD1 on 6 matching bases. This CDR3 contains 14 residues. The germline V and J ends were trimmed by 6 bases and 6 bases, with 18 bases remaining between them. Germline V gene data show CDR1 as LNHDA and CDR2 as SQIVND (reference sequence).